The 20 T cell receptor beta chains in this list originate from one sample, sequenced in a study of shared clonotypes between healthy human individuals. Clones were read by immunoSEQ multiplex PCR, and TCRdb kept only the in-frame ones, dropping some. The sample has some 1,900,000 clones; just under 95% are singletons. Positive CCR7 selection of CD45RO-negative cells yielded the naive CD8 cells, and terminally differentiated effector memory CD45RA+ cells were excluded. The material sequenced was naive CD8+ T cells sorted from blood. The receptor set was obtained from a man between 18 and 35 years old in good health.

This clone was recorded once. The genes are TRBV19 and TRBJ1-2; D is undetermined. Trimming took 5 bases from V and 10 from J, leaving 14 bases between them. This CDR3 is built from 12 residues. Germline loops: CDR1 LNHDA, CDR2 SQIVND (reference sequence). The CDR3 DNA follows: TGTGCCAGTAGTTCTACGGGAGTCGACTACACCTTC. It is translated as CASSSTGVDYTF.

CDR3 region: CASSFMGWSYEQYF. The CDR3 nucleotides read TGTGCCAGCAGCTTCATGGGATGGTCGTACGAGCAGTACTTC. The chain recombines TRBV7-2 with TRBJ2-7; no firm D call. CDR3 length: 14 residues. Germline CDR1 is SGHTA and CDR2 is FQGNSA. The germline V and J ends were trimmed by 3 bases and 4 bases, with 13 bases remaining between them.

This clone was counted only a few times. V and J are TRBV6-5 and TRBJ2-1; no firm D call. Trimming left V 5 bases short and J 8 bases short, with 10 bases between. The V gene's germline CDR1 is MNHEY and CDR2 SVGAGI. The CDR3 totals 12 residues. CDR3: CASSQSGDEQFF. The CDR3, as DNA: TGTGCCAGCAGTCAATCGGGTGATGAGCAGTTCTTC.

The gene calls are TRBV5-6 and TRBJ1-5; D might be TRBD1 (5 bases). The V gene's germline CDR1 is SGHDT and CDR2 YYEEEE. CDR3 length: 16 amino acids. V lost 3 bases to trimming and J lost 2 bases, with 15 bases between them. CDR3 sequence (DNA): TGTGCCAGCAGCTGGGGGGGTACGGGCGGCAATCAGCCCCAGCATTTT. Amino acid sequence: CASSWGGTGGNQPQHF.

The chain joins TRBV27 to TRBJ2-7, with D possibly being TRBD1 or TRBD2 (8 bases each). Germline V gene sequence: CDR1 MNHEY, CDR2 SMNVEV (reference sequence). The length of the CDR3 is 18 residues. Trimming stripped 5 bases from V and 2 bases from J, with 25 bases between. DNA of the CDR3: TGTGCCAGCAGTCCGACACGGACAGGGAGCGGGAGTCCCTACGAGCAGTACTTC. Translating gives CASSPTRTGSGSPYEQYF.

This rearrangement joins TRBV30 to TRBJ2-5; D is unclear. V was trimmed by 2 bases and J by 1 base, leaving 11 bases between them. The CDR3 extends over 14 amino acids. The germline V gene has CDR1 GTSNPN and CDR2 SVGIG (reference sequence). The CDR3 DNA follows: TGTGCCTGGAGTCTATTAGGGCTCCAAGAGACCCAGTACTTC. It translates to CAWSLLGLQETQYF.

The gene calls are TRBV6-6 and TRBJ1-5; D unclear. CDR3 size: 13 residues. Germline CDR1 and CDR2: MNHNY and SVGAGI (reference sequence). V was pared by 6 bases and J by 6 bases, with 12 bases between. CDR3 sequence reads: CASREGVGQPQHF. The DNA for the CDR3 is TGTGCCAGCAGGGAGGGAGTGGGTCAGCCCCAGCATTTT.

V gene TRBV5-4 combines with J gene TRBJ2-7; 8 nucleotides line up with TRBD1. The CDR3 is 15 residues long. Germline-derived CDR1 and CDR2 are SGHNT and YYREEE (reference sequence). V shed 4 bases and J 2 bases; nucleotides not matched to a gene: 8. CDR3 in amino acids: CASSPPDRVPYEQYF. Here the CDR3 DNA reads TGTGCCAGCAGCCCCCCGGACAGGGTCCCCTACGAGCAGTACTTC.

Only one count was recorded for this clone. Relative to the germline gene, one junction end is altered; a read error may explain this. This chain joins TRBV15 and TRBJ1-2; 7 bases are a match to TRBD1. CDR1 is LNHNV and CDR2 is YYDKDF in the germline V gene (reference sequence). The CDR3 runs to 16 residues. Here the CDR3 reads CATSRDRTGWNYGYTF. CDR3 DNA: TGTGCCACCAGCAGAGATCGGACAGGTTGGAACTATGGATACACCTTC.

The CDR3 DNA reads TGTGCCAGCAGGAGTCCGACCGGGGAGCTGTTTTTT. Translation: CASRSPTGELFF. This rearrangement joins TRBV11-2 to TRBJ2-2; D unclear. Germline CDR1 SGHAT, CDR2 FQNNGV. The CDR3 length is 12 residues. Trimming shortened V by 6 bases and J by 5 bases, and 7 bases separated the two germline ends.

The V call is TRBV19, the J call TRBJ2-3; D not certain. V was pared by 4 bases and J by 6 bases, with 14 bases between. The CDR3 consists of 14 residues. The germline V gene encodes CDR1 LNHDA and CDR2 SQIVND (reference sequence). The CDR3 region is CASSRTWPHDTQYF. CDR3 DNA: TGTGCCAGTAGTAGAACCTGGCCCCATGATACGCAGTATTTT.

J is TRBJ2-2 and V is TRBV4-3, with D possibly matching TRBD1 (6 bases). From germline, CDR1 is LGHNA and CDR2 YSLEER. V was shortened by 2 bases and J by 3 bases, with 16 bases between the two germline ends. CDR3 length: 17 residues. The CDR3 region has the DNA TGCGCCAGCAGCCAATCCCCAGGGGCAGGGGACACCGGGGAGCTGTTTTTT. Translating it yields CASSQSPGAGDTGELFF.

V is TRBV30 and J is TRBJ2-2; tentatively, D is TRBD1 (6 bases). CDR3 size: 13 residues. V lost 4 bases and J lost 6, with 12 bases in between. Germline lookup yields CDR1 GTSNPN and CDR2 SVGIG (reference sequence). CDR3 protein: CAWKGQGSGELFF. The CDR3 DNA is TGTGCCTGGAAGGGACAAGGGTCCGGGGAGCTGTTTTTT.

This chain links TRBV6-6 with TRBJ1-2; D is unclear. The CDR3 loop spans 13 amino acids. Germline CDR1 is MNHNY and CDR2 is SVGAGI (reference sequence). The ends were cut back, 2 bases at V and 6 bases at J, with 10 bases in the middle. This CDR3 reads CASSYDGGNGYTF. The CDR3 DNA follows: TGTGCCAGCAGTTACGATGGAGGGAATGGCTACACCTTC.

The rearrangement joins TRBV28 to TRBJ1-2; D possibly corresponds to TRBD1 (5 bases). The V and J ends lost 2 bases and 8 bases respectively, with 9 bases between them. Germline V gene sequence: CDR1 MDHEN, CDR2 SYDVKM. The CDR3 loop spans 12 amino acids. The CDR3, as DNA: TGTGCCAGCAGTTTAGGGGGATGGGGCTACACCTTC. Protein sequence: CASSLGGWGYTF.

This chain joins TRBV27 and TRBJ1-3, with D perhaps TRBD1 (5 bases). This CDR3 is 16 amino acids long. Germline assignment: CDR1 MNHEY and CDR2 SMNVEV (reference sequence). V was trimmed by 5 bases and J by 0 bases, leaving 14 bases between them. The CDR3 DNA reads TGTGCCAGCAGTCCCGGGACCCCCATCTCTGGAAACACCATATATTTT. This codes for CASSPGTPISGNTIYF.

V gene TRBV5-1 combines with J gene TRBJ2-3, with D possibly being TRBD1 or TRBD2 (5 bases each). Deletions cut 3 bases from V and 4 bases from J, with 21 bases between. Germline CDR1 is SGHRS and CDR2 is YFSETQ. This CDR3 comprises 17 residues. CDR3 in DNA: TGCGCCAGCAGCTCATCAGGGATGGTAACTAGTTCAGATACGCAGTATTTT. This encodes CASSSSGMVTSSDTQYF. Drawing the rest from reference TRBV5-1 and TRBJ2-3, the complete variable domain is KAGVTQTPRYLIKTRGQQVTLSCSPISGHRSVSWYQQTPGQGLQFLFEYFSETQRNKGNFPGRFSGRQFSNSRSEMNVSTLELGDSALYLCASSSSGMVTSSDTQYFGPGTRLTVL.

This clone was seen just once. The rearrangement joins TRBV14 to TRBJ1-2; 12 positions agree with TRBD1. CDR3 length: 16 amino acids. In germline, CDR1 is SGHDN, CDR2 FVKESK. J lost 3 bases, V lost 1 base, and 3 bases had no gene match. CDR3 amino acids: CASSQVGQGAYYGYTF. In DNA, the CDR3 is TGTGCCAGCAGCCAAGTGGGACAGGGGGCCTACTATGGCTACACCTTC.

About this clone: Different DNA sequences within this sample yield the same CDR3. CDR3 sequence (DNA): TGCGCCAGCAGCCTCGGTGACAGTACCTACGAGCAGTACTTC. Translation: CASSLGDSTYEQYF. This chain uses TRBV5-1 with TRBJ2-7, with D possibly matching TRBD1 (5 bases). Germline V gene lookup returns CDR1 SGHRS and CDR2 YFSETQ. The V and J ends lost 4 bases and 2 bases respectively, with 13 bases between them. CDR3 length: 14 residues.

A remark on this clone: Additional DNA sequences in this sample encode the identical CDR3. This chain uses TRBV4-1 with TRBJ2-3; D call uncertain. Between the trimmed V and J ends, which lost 1 base and 2 bases, there was a span of 7 bases. CDR1 is MGHRA and CDR2 is YSYEKL in the germline V gene. The CDR3 covers 14 residues. DNA for the CDR3: TGCGCCAGCAGCCAAGTCGGCCTCACAGATACGCAGTATTTT. Its translation is CASSQVGLTDTQYF.